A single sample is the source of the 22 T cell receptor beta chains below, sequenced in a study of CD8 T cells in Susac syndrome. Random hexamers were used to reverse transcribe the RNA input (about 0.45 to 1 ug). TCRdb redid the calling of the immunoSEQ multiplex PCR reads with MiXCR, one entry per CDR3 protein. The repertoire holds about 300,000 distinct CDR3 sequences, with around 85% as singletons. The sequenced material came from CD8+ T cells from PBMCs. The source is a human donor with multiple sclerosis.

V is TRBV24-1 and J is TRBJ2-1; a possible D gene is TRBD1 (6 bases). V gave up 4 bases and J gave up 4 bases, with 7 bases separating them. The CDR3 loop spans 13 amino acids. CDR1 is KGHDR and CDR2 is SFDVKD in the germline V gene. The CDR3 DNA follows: TGTGCCACCAGTGACGGACAGTACAATGAGCAGTTCTTC. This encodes CATSDGQYNEQFF.

CDR3 sequence: CASSRLAVEQFF. The CDR3 nucleotides are TGTGCCAGCAGCCGCCTAGCGGTTGAGCAGTTCTTC. V usage is TRBV28 and J usage is TRBJ2-1, with 7 bases lining up with TRBD2. Looked up from germline, CDR1 is MDHEN and CDR2 is SYDVKM. CDR3 length equals 12 residues. The trim removed 6 bases at V and 9 bases at J, leaving 5 bases unmatched.

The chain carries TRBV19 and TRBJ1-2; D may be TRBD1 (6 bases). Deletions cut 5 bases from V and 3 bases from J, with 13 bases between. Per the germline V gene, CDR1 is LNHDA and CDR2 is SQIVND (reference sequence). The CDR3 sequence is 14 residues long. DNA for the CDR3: TGTGCCAGTAGTCTGGACAGTGGTTACTATGGCTACACCTTC. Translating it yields CASSLDSGYYGYTF.

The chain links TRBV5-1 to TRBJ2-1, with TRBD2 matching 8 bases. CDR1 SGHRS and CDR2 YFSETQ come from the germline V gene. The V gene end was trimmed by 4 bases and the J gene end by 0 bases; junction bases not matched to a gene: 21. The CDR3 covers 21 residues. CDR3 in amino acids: CASSPILAVNSGTSSYNEQFF. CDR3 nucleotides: TGCGCCAGCAGCCCGATACTAGCGGTTAACAGCGGAACTAGCTCCTACAATGAGCAGTTCTTC.

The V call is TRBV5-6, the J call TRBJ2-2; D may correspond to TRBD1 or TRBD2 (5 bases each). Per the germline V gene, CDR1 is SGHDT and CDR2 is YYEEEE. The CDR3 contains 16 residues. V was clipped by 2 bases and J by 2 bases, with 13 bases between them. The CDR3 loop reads CASSLKQEANTGELFF. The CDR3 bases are TGTGCCAGCAGCTTAAAACAGGAGGCTAACACCGGGGAGCTGTTTTTT.

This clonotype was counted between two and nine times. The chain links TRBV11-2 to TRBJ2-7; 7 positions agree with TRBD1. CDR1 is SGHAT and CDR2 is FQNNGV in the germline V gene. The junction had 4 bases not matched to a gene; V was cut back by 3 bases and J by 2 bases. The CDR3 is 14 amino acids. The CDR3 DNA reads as TGTGCCAGCAGCTTCGACAGGGCCGCCTACGAGCAGTACTTC. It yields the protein CASSFDRAAYEQYF. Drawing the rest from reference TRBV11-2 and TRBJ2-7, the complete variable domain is EAGVAQSPRYKIIEKRQSVAFWCNPISGHATLYWYQQILGQGPKLLIQFQNNGVVDDSQLPKDRFSAERLKGVDSTLKIQPAKLEDSAVYLCASSFDRAAYEQYFGPGTRLTVT.

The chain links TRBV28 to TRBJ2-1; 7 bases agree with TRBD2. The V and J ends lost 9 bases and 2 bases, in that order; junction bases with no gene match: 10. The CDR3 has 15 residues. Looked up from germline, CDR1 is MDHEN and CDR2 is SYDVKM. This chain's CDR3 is CASFPLADPYNEQFF. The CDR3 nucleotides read TGTGCCAGTTTCCCCCTAGCGGACCCCTACAATGAGCAGTTCTTC.

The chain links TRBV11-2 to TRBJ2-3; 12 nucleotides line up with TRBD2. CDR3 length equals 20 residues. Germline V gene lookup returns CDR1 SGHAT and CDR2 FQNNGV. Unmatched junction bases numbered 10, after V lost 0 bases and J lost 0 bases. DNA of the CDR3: TGTGCCAGCAGCTTAGAACTAGCGGGAGGTGTTACGATTAGCACAGATACGCAGTATTTT. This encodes CASSLELAGGVTISTDTQYF.

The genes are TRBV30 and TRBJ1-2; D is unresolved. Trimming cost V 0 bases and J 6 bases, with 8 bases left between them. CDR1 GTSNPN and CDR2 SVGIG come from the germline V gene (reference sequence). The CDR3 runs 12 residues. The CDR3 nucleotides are TGTGCCTGGAGTGTATATGACGATGGCTACACCTTC. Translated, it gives CAWSVYDDGYTF.

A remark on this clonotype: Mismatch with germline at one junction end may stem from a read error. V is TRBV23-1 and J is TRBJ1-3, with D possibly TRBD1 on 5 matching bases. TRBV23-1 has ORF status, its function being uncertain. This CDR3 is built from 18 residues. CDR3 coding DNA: TGCGCCAGCAGTCAACACCGGGACTGCACTTACTCTGAAAACACCATATATTTT. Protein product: CASSQHRDCTYSENTIYF.

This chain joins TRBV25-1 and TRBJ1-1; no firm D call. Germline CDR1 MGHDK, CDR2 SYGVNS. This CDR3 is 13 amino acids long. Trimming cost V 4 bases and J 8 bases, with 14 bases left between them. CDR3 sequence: CASSVYRAEEAFF. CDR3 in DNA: TGTGCCAGCAGTGTTTACAGAGCCGAAGAAGCTTTCTTT.

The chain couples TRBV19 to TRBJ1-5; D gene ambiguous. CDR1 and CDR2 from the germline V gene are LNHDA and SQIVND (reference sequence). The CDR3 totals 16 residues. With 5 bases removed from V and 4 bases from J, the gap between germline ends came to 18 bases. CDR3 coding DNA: TGTGCCAGTAGTGGACGATTGGGGAAACCGAATCAGCCCCAGCATTTT. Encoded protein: CASSGRLGKPNQPQHF.

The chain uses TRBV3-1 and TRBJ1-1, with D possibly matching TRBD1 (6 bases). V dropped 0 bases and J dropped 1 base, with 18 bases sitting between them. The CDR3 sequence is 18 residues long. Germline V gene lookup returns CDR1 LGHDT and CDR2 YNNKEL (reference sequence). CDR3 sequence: CASSQDRSRLQGNTEAFF. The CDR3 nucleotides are TGTGCCAGCAGCCAAGATCGGAGCCGCTTACAGGGGAACACTGAAGCTTTCTTT.

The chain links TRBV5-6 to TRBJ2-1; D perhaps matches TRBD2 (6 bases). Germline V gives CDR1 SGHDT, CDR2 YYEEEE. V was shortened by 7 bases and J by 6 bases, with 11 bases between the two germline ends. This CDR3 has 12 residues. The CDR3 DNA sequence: TGTGCCAGCGTCGCGGGGAGCAATGAGCAGTTCTTC. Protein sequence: CASVAGSNEQFF.

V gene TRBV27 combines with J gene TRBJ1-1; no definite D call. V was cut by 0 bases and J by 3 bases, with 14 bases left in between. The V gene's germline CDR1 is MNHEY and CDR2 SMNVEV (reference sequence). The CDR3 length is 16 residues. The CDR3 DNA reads TGTGCCAGCAGTTTATCTCCGGGCGGTCGGTACACTGAAGCTTTCTTT. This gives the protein CASSLSPGGRYTEAFF.

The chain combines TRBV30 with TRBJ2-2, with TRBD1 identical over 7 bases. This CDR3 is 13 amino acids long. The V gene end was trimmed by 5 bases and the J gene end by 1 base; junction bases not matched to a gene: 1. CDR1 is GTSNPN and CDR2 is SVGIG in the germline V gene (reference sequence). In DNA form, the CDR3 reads TGTGCCTGGGACAGGGAGAACACCGGGGAGCTGTTTTTT. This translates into CAWDRENTGELFF.

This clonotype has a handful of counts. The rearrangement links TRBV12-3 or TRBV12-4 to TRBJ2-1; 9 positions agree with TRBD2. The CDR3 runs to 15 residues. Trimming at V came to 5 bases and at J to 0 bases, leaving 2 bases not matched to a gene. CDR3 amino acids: CASSPTSGSYNEQFF. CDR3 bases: TGTGCCAGCAGTCCGACTAGCGGCTCCTACAATGAGCAGTTCTTC.

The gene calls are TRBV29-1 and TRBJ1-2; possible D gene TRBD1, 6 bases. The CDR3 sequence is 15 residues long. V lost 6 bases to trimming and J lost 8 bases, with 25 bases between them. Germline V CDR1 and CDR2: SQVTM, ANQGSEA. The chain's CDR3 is CSVLGGPQSAGGYTF. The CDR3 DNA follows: TGCAGCGTGCTGGGGGGGCCCCAGAGCGCCGGAGGCTACACCTTC.

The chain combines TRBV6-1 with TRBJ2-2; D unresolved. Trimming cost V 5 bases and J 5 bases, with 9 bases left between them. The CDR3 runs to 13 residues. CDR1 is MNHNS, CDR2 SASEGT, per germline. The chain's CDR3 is CASSPTETGELFF. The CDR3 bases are TGTGCCAGCAGTCCTACAGAAACCGGGGAGCTGTTTTTT.

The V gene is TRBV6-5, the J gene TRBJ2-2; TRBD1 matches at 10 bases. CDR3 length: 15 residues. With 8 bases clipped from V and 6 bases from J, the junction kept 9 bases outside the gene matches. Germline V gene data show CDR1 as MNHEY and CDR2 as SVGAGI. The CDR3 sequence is CASHLTGGFAGELFF. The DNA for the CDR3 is TGTGCCAGCCATCTGACAGGGGGCTTTGCCGGGGAGCTGTTTTTT.

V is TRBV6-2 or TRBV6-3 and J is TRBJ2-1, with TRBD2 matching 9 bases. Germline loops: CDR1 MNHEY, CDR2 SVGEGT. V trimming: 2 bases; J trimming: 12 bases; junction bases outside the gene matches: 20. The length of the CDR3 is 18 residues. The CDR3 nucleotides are TGTGCCAGCAGTTACCCCTCGGGTCTGGCGGGAGGGCCTCTTGGGCAGTTCTTC. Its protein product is CASSYPSGLAGGPLGQFF.

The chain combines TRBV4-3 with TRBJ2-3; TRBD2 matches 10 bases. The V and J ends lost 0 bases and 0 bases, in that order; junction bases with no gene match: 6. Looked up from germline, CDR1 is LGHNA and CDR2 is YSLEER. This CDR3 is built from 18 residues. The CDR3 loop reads CASSQEWGLALSTDTQYF. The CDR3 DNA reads TGCGCCAGCAGCCAAGAGTGGGGACTAGCGCTGAGCACAGATACGCAGTATTTT.